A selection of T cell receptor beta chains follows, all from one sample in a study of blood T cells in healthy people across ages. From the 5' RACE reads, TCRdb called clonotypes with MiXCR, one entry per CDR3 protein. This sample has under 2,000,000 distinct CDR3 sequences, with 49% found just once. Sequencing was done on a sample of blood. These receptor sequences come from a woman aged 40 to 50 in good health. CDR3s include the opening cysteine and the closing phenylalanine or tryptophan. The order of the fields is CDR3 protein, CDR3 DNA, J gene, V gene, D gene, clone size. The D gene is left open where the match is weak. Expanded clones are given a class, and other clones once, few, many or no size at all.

CASTRGQFYGYTF TGTGCCAGCACCCGAGGACAGTTCTATGGCTACACCTTC TRBJ1-2 TRBV28 - -
CAIRGRGTKETQYF TGTGCCATCAGGGGGAGGGGGACCAAAGAGACCCAGTACTTC TRBJ2-5 TRBV10-3 - -
CASSRMTGTSYEQYF TGTGCCAGCAGCCGAATGACCGGGACTAGCTACGAGCAGTACTTC TRBJ2-7 TRBV11-2 TRBD2 -
CASSQGQEVVTGELFF TGCGCCAGCAGCCAAGGACAGGAGGTGGTGACCGGGGAGCTGTTTTTT TRBJ2-2 TRBV5-1 TRBD1 -
CSAGAGTGSGANVLTF TGCAGCGCCGGGGCCGGGACGGGGTCTGGGGCCAACGTCCTGACTTTC TRBJ2-6 TRBV29-1 - few
CASSPDSGQGFYEQYF TGTGCCAGCAGCCCGGACAGCGGCCAAGGTTTTTACGAGCAGTACTTC TRBJ2-7 TRBV7-2 - few
CASSLLGQGETQYF TGTGCCAGCAGTCTTCTGGGACAGGGGGAGACCCAGTACTTC TRBJ2-5 TRBV27 TRBD1 -
CASSFSGIGADTQYF TGTGCCAGCAGCTTTAGTGGTATCGGAGCAGATACGCAGTATTTT TRBJ2-3 TRBV13 - -
CASSQVAAETQYF TGTGCCAGCAGCCAAGTAGCGGCGGAGACCCAGTACTTC TRBJ2-5 TRBV14 - -
CASSPGPAGGQNEQFF TGTGCCAGCAGCCCCGGTCCAGCGGGGGGGCAAAATGAGCAGTTCTTC TRBJ2-1 TRBV4-2 TRBD2 few
CASSPRTSVSYNEQFF TGTGCCAGCTCACCACGGACTAGCGTATCCTACAATGAGCAGTTCTTC TRBJ2-1 TRBV18 TRBD2 once
CASNKRRGRDLTDAQYF TGTGCCAGCAATAAGAGGAGGGGGCGGGACCTCACAGATGCGCAGTATTTT TRBJ2-3 TRBV3-1 - -
CASSLRRAWKQEDNEQFF TGTGCCAGCAGCTTACGGCGAGCCTGGAAACAGGAGGACAATGAGCAGTTCTTC TRBJ2-1 TRBV7-9 - -
CASSLGGTGPNNEQFF TGTGCCAGCAGCTTAGGGGGGACAGGGCCCAACAATGAGCAGTTCTTC TRBJ2-1 TRBV7-6 TRBD1 few
CASGFGLAETQYF TGTGCTAGTGGTTTCGGGTTAGCGGAGACCCAGTACTTC TRBJ2-5 TRBV12-5 - -
CSVSGARGSYEQYF TGCAGCGTCTCAGGGGCACGGGGATCCTACGAGCAGTACTTC TRBJ2-7 TRBV29-1 - -
CASSLVSSTQKETQYF TGTGCCAGCAGCTTAGTGTCCTCCACGCAGAAAGAGACCCAGTACTTC TRBJ2-5 TRBV7-2 - few
CAYHLDSNRDPRSYEQYF TGTGCATACCACCTCGATAGCAACCGGGACCCCCGCTCCTACGAGCAGTACTTC TRBJ2-7 TRBV14 - once
CSARSGPGTQYF TGCAGTGCTAGATCGGGGCCAGGGACCCAGTACTTC TRBJ2-5 TRBV20-1 - few
CSAPDGGSEYGYTF TGCAGTGCTCCAGATGGGGGCTCGGAATATGGCTACACCTTC TRBJ1-2 TRBV20-1 - few
CASSLTGLAGVTDTQYF TGTGCCAGCAGCTTAACCGGACTAGCGGGGGTCACAGATACGCAGTATTTT TRBJ2-3 TRBV7-2 TRBD2 few
CAGSVRGRHYGYTF TGTGCCGGCAGTGTGCGGGGGCGCCACTATGGCTACACCTTC TRBJ1-2 TRBV12-3/TRBV12-4 - -
CANSPLRGTEAFF TGCGCCAACAGTCCGCTACGTGGCACTGAAGCTTTCTTT TRBJ1-1 TRBV5-1 - -
CASSSLASGGLNEQFF TGTGCCAGCAGTTCCCTGGCCAGCGGGGGGCTCAATGAGCAGTTCTTC TRBJ2-1 TRBV28 TRBD2 -
CASSPQEGSLDGYTF TGCGCCAGCAGCCCCCAGGAGGGGTCGCTAGATGGCTACACCTTC TRBJ1-2 TRBV5-1 - few
CASSLGQGGASTDTQYF TGCGCCAGCAGCCTAGGACAGGGGGGTGCTAGCACAGATACGCAGTATTTT TRBJ2-3 TRBV5-1 TRBD1 -
CSASRGLGQGAHNEQFF TGCAGTGCTAGTAGGGGTCTCGGCCAGGGGGCCCACAATGAGCAGTTCTTC TRBJ2-1 TRBV20-1 TRBD1 -
CASSFEGPQETQYF TGTGCCAGCAGTTTCGAGGGGCCCCAAGAGACCCAGTACTTC TRBJ2-5 TRBV27 - few
CASSSRGFSNQPQHF TGTGCCAGCAGTTCGAGGGGGTTTAGCAATCAGCCCCAGCATTTT TRBJ1-5 TRBV6-5 - -
CASSQKAGGSAYNGQFF TGCGCCAGCAGCCAAAAGGCTGGGGGCTCGGCCTACAATGGGCAGTTCTTC TRBJ2-1 TRBV4-3 - -
CASSYSNTATDTQYF TGTGCCAGCAGTTACTCGAATACCGCGACAGATACGCAGTATTTT TRBJ2-3 TRBV6-5 - -
CATSRDGGMGDEQYF TGTGCCACCAGCAGAGACGGCGGTATGGGGGACGAGCAGTACTTC TRBJ2-7 TRBV15 - once
CASSFSTGRGYGYTF TGTGCCAGCAGTTTCTCGACAGGGAGGGGCTATGGCTACACCTTC TRBJ1-2 TRBV28 TRBD1 few
CASGPPRYQETQYF TGTGCCAGTGGCCCACCTAGGTACCAAGAGACCCAGTACTTC TRBJ2-5 TRBV3-1 - -
CASSQEGYGVKNIQYF TGCGCCAGCAGCCAAGAGGGGTACGGGGTCAAAAACATTCAGTACTTC TRBJ2-4 TRBV4-3 - -
CSASLEHPGEQFF TGCAGTGCTAGTTTAGAGCATCCGGGTGAGCAGTTCTTC TRBJ2-1 TRBV20-1 - -
CASTTSGGAGANVLTF TGTGCCAGCACCACTAGCGGGGGGGCTGGGGCCAACGTCCTGACTTTC TRBJ2-6 TRBV7-9 TRBD2 -
CASSSEGSPLHF TGTGCCAGCAGTTCCGAAGGGTCACCCCTCCACTTT TRBJ1-6 TRBV27 - -
CATSDRTGGSTDTQYF TGTGCCACCAGTGACCGCACAGGGGGAAGCACAGATACGCAGTATTTT TRBJ2-3 TRBV24-1 TRBD1 few
CASSEDLVKETQYF TGTGCCAGCAGTGAAGATCTAGTGAAAGAGACCCAGTACTTC TRBJ2-5 TRBV2 - few